This is a list of T cell receptor beta chains from one sample in a study of cytomegalovirus exposure and HLA in healthy donors. Clones were read by immunoSEQ multiplex PCR, and TCRdb kept only the in-frame ones, dropping some. The top ten hold roughly 9.8% of the sample, which has about 98,000 clones, approximately 72% seen once. The sequenced material came from PBMCs. The receptors derive from a man younger than 30 in good health and CMV-seropositive. The CDR3 runs from the conserved cysteine through the conserved F or W. Fields, in order: CDR3 length, D gene, V gene, J gene, clone size, CDR3 DNA, CDR3 protein. D genes are given only for firm matches. Rows may omit the clone size; those that give it use once, few, many or a size class.

len: 14; d_gene: TRBD2; v_gene: TRBV6-6; j_gene: TRBJ2-1; abundance: NA; CDR3nt: TGTGCCAGCAGACATAGCGGGGCAGACAATGAGCAGTTCTTC; CDR3aa: CASRHSGADNEQFF
len: 13; d_gene: NA; v_gene: TRBV21-1; j_gene: TRBJ1-6; abundance: NA; CDR3nt: TGTGCCAGCAGCCGCGGGGGAAATTCACCCCTCCACTTT; CDR3aa: CASSRGGNSPLHF
len: 14; d_gene: TRBD1; v_gene: TRBV14; j_gene: TRBJ1-2; abundance: NA; CDR3nt: TGTGCCAGCAGAGAACAGGGGACCGGGTATGGCTACACCTTC; CDR3aa: CASREQGTGYGYTF
len: 15; d_gene: TRBD1; v_gene: TRBV7-9; j_gene: TRBJ2-2; abundance: NA; CDR3nt: TGTGCCAGCAGCTCCGGGACAGGGAACACCGGGGAGCTGTTTTTT; CDR3aa: CASSSGTGNTGELFF
len: 15; d_gene: TRBD1; v_gene: TRBV4-1; j_gene: TRBJ1-1; abundance: NA; CDR3nt: TGCGCCAGCAGTCAGGACAGGGGCCGGTACACTGAAGCTTTCTTT; CDR3aa: CASSQDRGRYTEAFF
len: 14; d_gene: NA; v_gene: TRBV27; j_gene: TRBJ1-1; abundance: NA; CDR3nt: TGTGCCAGCAGTTTTGGCGTCTCGGGGACTGAAGCTTTCTTT; CDR3aa: CASSFGVSGTEAFF
len: 16; d_gene: TRBD1; v_gene: TRBV4-1; j_gene: TRBJ1-6; abundance: NA; CDR3nt: TGCGCCAGCAGCCAGGACAGGGGGCGTAGGGTTTCACCCCTCCACTTT; CDR3aa: CASSQDRGRRVSPLHF
len: 15; d_gene: NA; v_gene: TRBV28; j_gene: TRBJ2-5; abundance: NA; CDR3nt: TGTGCCAGCAGTGTGCTTAGCGGAAGCCAAGAGACCCAGTACTTC; CDR3aa: CASSVLSGSQETQYF
len: 15; d_gene: TRBD2; v_gene: TRBV28; j_gene: TRBJ2-7; abundance: NA; CDR3nt: TGTGCCAGCAGTCAACGACTAGCGGGGAACTACGAGCAGTACTTC; CDR3aa: CASSQRLAGNYEQYF
len: 16; d_gene: TRBD1; v_gene: TRBV5-1; j_gene: TRBJ1-1; abundance: NA; CDR3nt: TGCGCCAGCAGCTTACAAGGACAGGCCATGAACACTGAAGCTTTCTTT; CDR3aa: CASSLQGQAMNTEAFF
len: 14; d_gene: NA; v_gene: TRBV5-4; j_gene: TRBJ1-6; abundance: NA; CDR3nt: TGTGCCAGCAGCTCAGGGGAGCTGGATTCACCCCTCCACTTT; CDR3aa: CASSSGELDSPLHF
len: 15; d_gene: NA; v_gene: TRBV28; j_gene: TRBJ1-1; abundance: NA; CDR3nt: TGTGCCAGCAGTTTTATGGGGGGTTTGAACACTGAAGCTTTCTTT; CDR3aa: CASSFMGGLNTEAFF
len: 14; d_gene: TRBD2; v_gene: TRBV5-1; j_gene: TRBJ2-2; abundance: NA; CDR3nt: TGCGCCAGCAGCCGGGGGGAGGACACCGGGGAGCTGTTTTTT; CDR3aa: CASSRGEDTGELFF
len: 16; d_gene: NA; v_gene: TRBV28; j_gene: TRBJ1-5; abundance: NA; CDR3nt: TGTGCCAGCCGGTCTCAGGGAACCCATAGCAATCAGCCCCAGCATTTT; CDR3aa: CASRSQGTHSNQPQHF
len: 14; d_gene: TRBD2; v_gene: TRBV7-2; j_gene: TRBJ2-7; abundance: once; CDR3nt: TGTGCCAGCAGCTTAGGGACTAGCAGAAACGAGCAGTACTTC; CDR3aa: CASSLGTSRNEQYF
len: 14; d_gene: NA; v_gene: TRBV11-2; j_gene: TRBJ1-1; abundance: NA; CDR3nt: TGTGCCAGCAGCGACCGACAGGTCCTCACTGAAGCTTTCTTT; CDR3aa: CASSDRQVLTEAFF
len: 16; d_gene: TRBD1; v_gene: TRBV7-3; j_gene: TRBJ2-5; abundance: NA; CDR3nt: TGTGCCAGCAGCCTGACGGGACAGGGGGCAAGAGAGACCCAGTACTTC; CDR3aa: CASSLTGQGARETQYF
len: 14; d_gene: NA; v_gene: TRBV9; j_gene: TRBJ2-1; abundance: few; CDR3nt: TGTGCCAGCAGCGTCCAGACTAGTGACAATGAGCAGTTCTTC; CDR3aa: CASSVQTSDNEQFF
len: 15; d_gene: TRBD1; v_gene: TRBV2; j_gene: TRBJ2-2; abundance: NA; CDR3nt: TGTGCCAGCAGAAAGACAGGGGGCCCGCCCGGGGAGCTGTTTTTT; CDR3aa: CASRKTGGPPGELFF
len: 16; d_gene: NA; v_gene: TRBV6-1; j_gene: TRBJ2-1; abundance: once; CDR3nt: TGTGCCAGCAGTGTCACCAGGGTAAACTCCTACAATGAGCAGTTCTTC; CDR3aa: CASSVTRVNSYNEQFF
len: 15; d_gene: TRBD1; v_gene: TRBV5-4; j_gene: TRBJ2-1; abundance: NA; CDR3nt: TGTGCCAGCAGCCCCGGACAGGGGTGGTTCAATGAGCAGTTCTTC; CDR3aa: CASSPGQGWFNEQFF
len: 16; d_gene: NA; v_gene: TRBV30; j_gene: TRBJ1-5; abundance: NA; CDR3nt: TGTGCCTGGGGGCCCCGAGGGCACACACAAAATCAGCCCCAGCATTTT; CDR3aa: CAWGPRGHTQNQPQHF
len: 12; d_gene: NA; v_gene: TRBV5-4; j_gene: TRBJ1-6; abundance: few; CDR3nt: TGTGCCAGCAGCGTGGGGGAGGCACCCCTCCACTTT; CDR3aa: CASSVGEAPLHF
len: 17; d_gene: NA; v_gene: TRBV19; j_gene: TRBJ1-1; abundance: NA; CDR3nt: TGTGCCAGCAGCTTAATTAGCGGGGAGACCTTCGGCACTGAAGCTTTCTTT; CDR3aa: CASSLISGETFGTEAFF
len: 14; d_gene: NA; v_gene: TRBV5-1; j_gene: TRBJ1-1; abundance: once; CDR3nt: TGCGCCAGCAGCTTGGTAGCTCAAGGGGCTGAAGCTTTCTTT; CDR3aa: CASSLVAQGAEAFF
len: 14; d_gene: NA; v_gene: TRBV9; j_gene: TRBJ2-7; abundance: NA; CDR3nt: TGTGCCAGCAGCATGGGGGGGGCGGGGTACGAGCAGTACTTC; CDR3aa: CASSMGGAGYEQYF
len: 14; d_gene: NA; v_gene: TRBV29-1; j_gene: TRBJ1-5; abundance: NA; CDR3nt: TGCAGCGTTGCCGGGGGGGTTAGCAATCAGCCCCAGCATTTT; CDR3aa: CSVAGGVSNQPQHF
len: 17; d_gene: TRBD1; v_gene: TRBV2; j_gene: TRBJ1-2; abundance: NA; CDR3nt: TGTGCCAGCAGTGGACGTCCCGGGACAGGGATGGGATCCGGCTACACCTTC; CDR3aa: CASSGRPGTGMGSGYTF
len: 14; d_gene: NA; v_gene: TRBV2; j_gene: TRBJ2-7; abundance: NA; CDR3nt: TGTGCCAGCAGTGAAGGCGGAGAGGGCTACGAGCAGTACTTC; CDR3aa: CASSEGGEGYEQYF
len: 16; d_gene: NA; v_gene: TRBV13; j_gene: TRBJ1-4; abundance: NA; CDR3nt: TGTGCCAGCAGCTTCCAAGATACCGGGAGGAATGAAAAACTGTTTTTT; CDR3aa: CASSFQDTGRNEKLFF
len: 15; d_gene: NA; v_gene: TRBV10-3; j_gene: TRBJ2-1; abundance: NA; CDR3nt: TGTGCCATCAGTGCGGGTCAGACAGATTACAATGAGCAGTTCTTC; CDR3aa: CAISAGQTDYNEQFF
len: 16; d_gene: TRBD1; v_gene: TRBV9; j_gene: TRBJ1-1; abundance: NA; CDR3nt: TGTGCCAGCAGCTACGGGACAGGGCGTTTGAACACTGAAGCTTTCTTT; CDR3aa: CASSYGTGRLNTEAFF
len: 14; d_gene: TRBD2; v_gene: TRBV18; j_gene: TRBJ2-1; abundance: NA; CDR3nt: TGTGCCAGCTCGCTAGCGGGGTCTCTGAATGAGCAGTTCTTC; CDR3aa: CASSLAGSLNEQFF